The source of this TCR beta chain is a study of vaccination effects on CD4 cells after COVID-19. Concerning this clone itself: Its target is unknown.

V lost 5 bases and J 1 base, leaving 11 bases between the germline ends. The CDR3 covers 14 residues. The germline V gene encodes CDR1 SEHNR and CDR2 FQNEAQ (reference sequence). Within the ViraFEST assay, antigen-specific CD4+ T cells underwent expansion with viral peptide pools prior to sequencing. Subsequent to a culture period of around eleven days, CD4+ T cells were isolated. Two doses of BNT162b2 or mRNA-1273 vaccine were administered to participants. Every well housed two million PBMC, which grew in culture alongside around 11 IU/ml IL-2 and around 10 ug/ml peptides. TCRdb's copy holds only in-frame clones and misses some; the assay was immunoSEQ multiplex PCR. The table lists around 81,000 clones, 60% to 80% of them singletons, with roughly 1.1% in the top ten.

The source is a human donor who received a COVID-19 vaccine. Sequencing used CD4+ T cells from PBMCs cultured with HCoV-OC43 spike peptides, obtained after COVID-19 vaccination. Subset in this sample: HCoV-OC43 spike overlapping peptide pool stimulation. The chain carries TRBV7-9 and TRBJ1-1; D unresolved. DNA for the CDR3: TGTGCCAGCAGCCCTGATCCCAAGAACACTGAAGCTTTCTTT. Protein sequence: CASSPDPKNTEAFF.